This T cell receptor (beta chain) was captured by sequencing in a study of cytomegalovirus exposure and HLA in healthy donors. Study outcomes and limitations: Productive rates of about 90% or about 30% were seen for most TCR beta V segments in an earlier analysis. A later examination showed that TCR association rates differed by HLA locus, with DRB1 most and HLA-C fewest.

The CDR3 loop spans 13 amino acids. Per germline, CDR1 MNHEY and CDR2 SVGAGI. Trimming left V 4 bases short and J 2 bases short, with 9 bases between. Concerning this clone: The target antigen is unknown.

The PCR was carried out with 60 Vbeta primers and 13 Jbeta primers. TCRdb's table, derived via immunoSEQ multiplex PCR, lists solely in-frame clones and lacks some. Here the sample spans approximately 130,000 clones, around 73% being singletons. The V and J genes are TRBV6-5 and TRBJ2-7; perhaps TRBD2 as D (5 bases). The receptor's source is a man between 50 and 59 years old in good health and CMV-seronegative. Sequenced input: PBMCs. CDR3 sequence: CASSFGLAYEQYF. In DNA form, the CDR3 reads TGTGCCAGCAGTTTCGGACTCGCCTACGAGCAGTACTTC.